Presented here are 30 T cell receptor beta chains from one specimen sequenced in a study of blood T cell repertoires in COVID-19. Data came from immunoSEQ multiplex PCR; TCRdb stores just in-frame clones and leaves some out. The data hold roughly 81,000 clones, with roughly 91% observed a single time. Sequences were obtained from peripheral blood. All receptors derive from a woman between 45 and 60 years old in a cohort sampled during active COVID-19.

This clone has just a few counts. The J gene is TRBJ1-5, the V gene TRBV6-1; D not certain. The germline V gene encodes CDR1 MNHNS and CDR2 SASEGT. The CDR3 loop spans 15 amino acids. Trimming removed 3 bases at V and 6 bases at J, with 15 bases between. Written as DNA, the CDR3 is TGTGCCAGCAGTGATCCCCCGGGTCGGGGTCAGCCCCAGCATTTT. Translated, it gives CASSDPPGRGQPQHF.

The chain joins TRBV27 to TRBJ1-5, with a weak D call TRBD1 (5 bases). The CDR3 length is 15 residues. Between the trimmed V and J ends, which lost 1 base and 2 bases, there was a span of 9 bases. Germline V lookup: CDR1 MNHEY, CDR2 SMNVEV (reference sequence). DNA for the CDR3: TGTGCCAGCAGTTTATTAGGGGCGCGCAATCAGCCCCAGCATTTT. Translated, it gives CASSLLGARNQPQHF.

The J gene is TRBJ1-2, the V gene TRBV28, with a weak D call TRBD1 (6 bases). The CDR3 runs 15 residues. Per the germline V gene, CDR1 is MDHEN and CDR2 is SYDVKM. The ends were cut back, 2 bases at V and 0 bases at J, with 10 bases in the middle. The CDR3 coding sequence is TGTGCCAGCAGTTTAGGACAGCCAGCTAACTATGGCTACACCTTC. It encodes CASSLGQPANYGYTF.

This chain uses TRBV2 with TRBJ2-2, with D perhaps matching TRBD1 (5 bases). Trimming left V 2 bases short and J 8 bases short, with 15 bases between. The CDR3 totals 15 residues. Germline assignment: CDR1 SNHLY and CDR2 FYNNEI. The CDR3 protein is CASSEIPQAEGELFF. In DNA, the CDR3 is TGTGCCAGCAGTGAAATCCCACAGGCGGAGGGGGAGCTGTTTTTT.

The J gene is TRBJ2-7, the V gene TRBV28, with TRBD1 identical over 10 bases. V trimming: 5 bases; J trimming: 3 bases; junction bases outside the gene matches: 4. This CDR3 spans 14 amino acids. CDR1 and CDR2 (germline): MDHEN, SYDVKM. CDR3 coding DNA: TGTGCCAGCAGTCCCGGACAGGGGGGCTACGAGCAGTACTTC. It translates to CASSPGQGGYEQYF.

The chain couples TRBV7-3 to TRBJ2-3, with a tentative D call TRBD1 (5 bases). The CDR3 contains 14 residues. Deletions cut 6 bases from V and 4 bases from J, with 14 bases between. CDR1 SGHTA and CDR2 FQGTGA come from the germline V gene. The CDR3 bases are TGTGCCAGCAGTAAGCTAGGGGTCGCAGATACGCAGTATTTT. Its translation: CASSKLGVADTQYF. The full variable domain, completed using reference TRBV7-3 and TRBJ2-3, is GAGVSQTPSNKVTEKGKYVELRCDPISGHTALYWYRQSLGQGPEFLIYFQGTGAADDSGLPNDRFFAVRPEGSVSTLKIQRTERGDSAVYLCASSKLGVADTQYFGPGTRLTVL.

This clone was observed a few times. The V call is TRBV7-9, the J call TRBJ1-6, with 10 bases lining up with TRBD1. Germline trimming cut 5 bases from V and 14 bases from J; bases unmatched to any gene: 9. Germline CDR1 is SEHNR and CDR2 is FQNEAQ (reference sequence). This CDR3 comprises 14 residues. CDR3 sequence reads: CASSPGQGTMSLHF. CDR3 DNA sequence: TGTGCCAGCAGCCCGGGACAGGGGACGATGTCCCTCCACTTT.

The chain couples TRBV19 to TRBJ1-3; 10 bases line up with TRBD1. This CDR3 region has 15 residues. The V segment lost 5 bases and the J segment 3 bases; nucleotides outside the gene matches: 4. From germline, CDR1 is LNHDA and CDR2 SQIVND (reference sequence). CDR3 DNA: TGTGCCAGTAGTGACAGGGGGCTGTTTGGAAACACCATATATTTT. This codes for CASSDRGLFGNTIYF.

The rearrangement uses TRBV6-5 and TRBJ1-1; 7 bases align to TRBD1. The germline V gene has CDR1 MNHEY and CDR2 SVGAGI. The CDR3 is made up of 10 amino acids. The V gene end was trimmed by 6 bases and the J gene end by 10 bases; junction bases not matched to a gene: 2. CDR3 in DNA: TGTGCCAGCAGGGACAGGCGAGCTTTCTTT. Its translation: CASRDRRAFF.

The genes are TRBV29-1 and TRBJ1-1; D is perhaps TRBD1 (6 bases). This CDR3 is built from 13 residues. Trimming left V 1 base short and J 4 bases short, with 10 bases between. CDR1 and CDR2 from the germline V gene are SQVTM and ANQGSEA. The CDR3 loop reads CSVEAGVVTEAFF. The CDR3 nucleotides read TGCAGCGTTGAAGCAGGGGTGGTCACTGAAGCTTTCTTT. Using reference TRBV29-1 and TRBJ1-1 for the parts outside the CDR3, the full variable domain is SAVISQKPSRDICQRGTSLTIQCQVDSQVTMMFWYRQQPGQSLTLIATANQGSEATYESGFVIDKFPISRPNLTFSTLTVSNMSPEDSSIYLCSVEAGVVTEAFFGQGTRLTVV.

V usage is TRBV6-6 and J usage is TRBJ1-1; D is unclear. Trimming removed 5 bases at V and 0 bases at J, with 7 bases between. Germline loops: CDR1 MNHNY, CDR2 SVGAGI (reference sequence). CDR3 size: 13 residues. CDR3 in DNA: TGTGCCAGCAGTCAACAATTGAACACTGAAGCTTTCTTT. Amino acid sequence: CASSQQLNTEAFF.

This rearrangement joins TRBV5-1 to TRBJ2-4; 12 positions match TRBD2. Trimming cost V 2 bases and J 4 bases; bases outside gene matches: 7. CDR1 is SGHRS and CDR2 is YFSETQ in the germline V gene. The CDR3 length is 17 residues. CDR3 sequence reads: CASSLLAGGWRKNIQYF. The CDR3 DNA follows: TGCGCCAGCAGCTTACTAGCGGGAGGATGGAGGAAAAACATTCAGTACTTC. Filled out from reference TRBV5-1 and TRBJ2-4, the complete variable domain reads KAGVTQTPRYLIKTRGQQVTLSCSPISGHRSVSWYQQTPGQGLQFLFEYFSETQRNKGNFPGRFSGRQFSNSRSEMNVSTLELGDSALYLCASSLLAGGWRKNIQYFGAGTRLSVL.

CDR3 DNA sequence: TGTGCCTGGAGATTTACCCTAACGACAGGTGCTTCCTCACCCCTCCACTTT. Residues: CAWRFTLTTGASSPLHF. The chain links TRBV30 to TRBJ1-6; possibly TRBD1 for D (6 bases). CDR1 and CDR2 from the germline V gene are GTSNPN and SVGIG (reference sequence). Trimming stripped 3 bases from V and 10 bases from J, with 25 bases between. This CDR3 spans 17 amino acids.

V usage is TRBV7-2 and J usage is TRBJ2-3; 10 bases match TRBD2. In germline, CDR1 is SGHTA, CDR2 FQGNSA. There are 17 residues in the CDR3. With 4 bases clipped from V and 6 bases from J, the junction kept 13 bases outside the gene matches. The CDR3 sequence is CASSWPPSGRASDTQYF. In nucleotides, the CDR3 is TGTGCCAGCAGCTGGCCCCCCAGCGGGAGGGCCAGCGATACGCAGTATTTT.

A note on this clone: The identical CDR3 is also encoded by other nucleotide sequences in the sample. V gene TRBV5-1 combines with J gene TRBJ1-3; 11 positions agree with TRBD1. Per the germline V gene, CDR1 is SGHRS and CDR2 is YFSETQ. This CDR3 is 15 amino acids long. Unmatched junction bases numbered 3, after V lost 4 bases and J lost 3 bases. CDR3 nucleotides: TGCGCCAGCAGCCTGGGACAGGGGGGTGGAAACACCATATATTTT. It specifies CASSLGQGGGNTIYF.

The chain links TRBV9 to TRBJ2-1; 8 nucleotides match TRBD1. CDR3 length: 15 residues. Germline assignment: CDR1 SGDLS and CDR2 YYNGEE. Trimming at V came to 4 bases and at J to 9 bases, leaving 12 bases not matched to a gene. For the CDR3, the DNA is TGTGCCAGCAGCCCCCCGGACGACAGGGGTCGTGAGCAGTTCTTC. It yields the protein CASSPPDDRGREQFF.

The CDR3 loop reads CAWRSVTGSVYGYTF. In nucleotides, the CDR3 is TGTGCCTGGCGGTCAGTGACAGGGTCCGTATATGGCTACACCTTC. This rearrangement joins TRBV30 to TRBJ1-2; 7 bases fit TRBD1. The germline V gene has CDR1 GTSNPN and CDR2 SVGIG (reference sequence). The CDR3 is 15 residues long. V lost 5 bases, J lost 5 bases, and 14 bases stayed unmatched.

This sequence joins TRBV2 and TRBJ2-4, with D possibly being TRBD1 (5 bases). Germline CDR1 is SNHLY and CDR2 is FYNNEI. The CDR3 covers 14 residues. Trimming took off 6 bases at V and 6 bases at J, with 15 bases between the two ends. The CDR3: CASRARVSRNIQYF. The CDR3 nucleotides read TGTGCCAGCAGAGCCAGGGTTTCAAGAAACATTCAGTACTTC.

The rearrangement links TRBV7-9 to TRBJ2-3; tentatively, D is TRBD1 (6 bases). The CDR3 loop spans 15 amino acids. V shed 6 bases and J shed 6 bases, with 19 bases lying between them. The germline V gene has CDR1 SEHNR and CDR2 FQNEAQ (reference sequence). The CDR3 here is CASRSNREGADTQYF. The CDR3 DNA sequence: TGTGCCAGCAGGTCTAACAGGGAAGGAGCGGATACGCAGTATTTT.

J is TRBJ2-7 and V is TRBV5-8; 9 bases map to TRBD2. This CDR3 has 14 amino acids. CDR1 SGHTS and CDR2 YDEGEE come from the germline V gene. The V gene end was trimmed by 8 bases and the J gene end by 3 bases; junction bases not matched to a gene: 9. CDR3: CASISGAGGYEQYF. DNA for the CDR3: TGTGCCAGTATTAGCGGAGCGGGGGGCTACGAGCAGTACTTC.

V usage is TRBV29-1 and J usage is TRBJ1-2; 9 bases match TRBD1. Looked up from germline, CDR1 is SQVTM and CDR2 is ANQGSEA. The CDR3 consists of 19 residues. V shed 3 bases, J shed 4 bases, and the junction held 21 bases outside the gene matches. The CDR3 spells CSVDRGAETNRGPTYGYTF. The DNA for the CDR3 is TGCAGCGTTGATAGGGGAGCGGAAACAAACAGGGGGCCTACCTATGGCTACACCTTC.

The chain combines TRBV2 with TRBJ1-1; the D is unclear. CDR1 SNHLY and CDR2 FYNNEI come from the germline V gene. Deletions cut 4 bases from V and 4 bases from J, with 10 bases between. The CDR3 has 13 residues. CDR3 protein: CASSVAESTEAFF. In DNA form, the CDR3 reads TGTGCCAGCAGTGTGGCGGAGAGCACTGAAGCTTTCTTT.

The rearrangement links TRBV10-2 to TRBJ2-1, with D perhaps matching TRBD1 (5 bases). With 0 bases removed from V and 0 bases from J, the gap between germline ends came to 9 bases. This CDR3 contains 16 residues. The V gene's germline CDR1 is WSHSY and CDR2 SAAADI. DNA for the CDR3: TGCGCCAGCAGTGAGTCGGGGCAGGGCTCCTACAATGAGCAGTTCTTC. Translation gives CASSESGQGSYNEQFF.

The rearrangement joins TRBV7-2 to TRBJ1-6, with TRBD1 matching over 8 bases. Germline values: CDR1 SGHTA, CDR2 FQGNSA. The CDR3 consists of 15 residues. The V and J ends lost 1 base and 8 bases, in that order; junction bases with no gene match: 4. The CDR3 here is CASSLEGDRYSPLHF. CDR3 in DNA: TGTGCCAGCAGCTTAGAGGGGGACAGGTATTCACCCCTCCACTTT.

V usage is TRBV19 and J usage is TRBJ1-2; 11 positions agree with TRBD1. The CDR3 is 16 residues long. The V and J ends lost 5 bases and 1 base, in that order; junction bases with no gene match: 6. Germline CDR1 is LNHDA and CDR2 is SQIVND (reference sequence). CDR3 region: CASSFRTGGHNYGYTF. The CDR3 nucleotides are TGTGCCAGTAGTTTCCGGACAGGGGGCCATAACTATGGCTACACCTTC.

This rearrangement joins TRBV5-1 to TRBJ2-5, with 9 bases matching TRBD2. From germline, CDR1 is SGHRS and CDR2 YFSETQ. Trimming cost V 5 bases and J 2 bases; bases outside gene matches: 4. The CDR3 covers 14 residues. CDR3 DNA sequence: TGCGCCAGCAGGGACACTAGCGGGCAAGAGACCCAGTACTTC. It yields the protein CASRDTSGQETQYF.

This chain links TRBV7-9 with TRBJ1-1; D is possibly TRBD1 (6 bases). The CDR3 totals 13 residues. Between the trimmed V and J ends, which lost 3 bases and 3 bases, there was a span of 8 bases. The germline CDR1 and CDR2 sequences are SEHNR and FQNEAQ (reference sequence). This CDR3 reads CASSFGQYTEAFF. The CDR3 nucleotides read TGTGCCAGCAGCTTCGGACAGTACACTGAAGCTTTCTTT.

V usage is TRBV3-1 (or the pseudogene TRBV3-2) and J usage is TRBJ1-2, with D possibly being TRBD1 (5 bases). The CDR3 contains 14 residues. In germline, CDR1 is LGHDT, CDR2 YNNKEL (reference sequence). The V gene lost 4 bases and the J gene lost 4 bases, with 13 bases spanning the gap. CDR3 nucleotide sequence: TGTGCCAGCAGCCCCCGACAGCAAGTCTATGGCTACACCTTC. Translation gives CASSPRQQVYGYTF.

This chain joins TRBV11-3 and TRBJ2-1; TRBD1 agrees at 8 bases. The V gene end was trimmed by 2 bases and the J gene end by 1 base; junction bases not matched to a gene: 7. This CDR3 contains 17 residues. Germline CDR1 reads SGHNT; CDR2 reads YENEEA. The CDR3 sequence: CASSLTLWDRSYNEQFF. CDR3 in DNA: TGTGCCAGCAGCTTAACTCTTTGGGACAGGTCCTACAATGAGCAGTTCTTC.

The rearrangement links TRBV3-1 (or the pseudogene TRBV3-2) to TRBJ2-1; 9 nucleotides align to TRBD2. The CDR3 is 16 amino acids. CDR1 and CDR2 (germline): LGHDT, YNNKEL (reference sequence). V gave up 2 bases and J gave up 7 bases; unmatched junction bases: 9. In DNA, the CDR3 is TGTGCCAGCAGCCAACTAGCGGGAACTCCCATAAATGAGCAGTTCTTC. Residues: CASSQLAGTPINEQFF.